This TCR beta chain appears in the sequencing data of a study of PD-1 blockade in classical Hodgkin lymphoma. The CDR3 is 16 residues long. V lost 3 bases to trimming and J lost 1 base, with 15 bases between them. The germline V gene encodes CDR1 SGDLS and CDR2 YYNGEE. Profiled with immunoSEQ multiplex PCR; TCRdb holds only in-frame clones, not every one. The sample holds roughly 41,000 clones; approximately 86% are singletons and the top ten take about 7.4%. There was relapse after autologous stem cell transplantation in every patient, and there was variation in brentuximab vedotin exposure. This sequence originates from a human donor with classical Hodgkin lymphoma. Sequencing used peripheral blood mononuclear cells (PBMCs), obtained before the second cycle of nivolumab. The chain uses TRBV9 and TRBJ2-3; no clear D gene. DNA of the CDR3: TGTGCCAGCAGCGCCTCCTCGTGGTCGGGCACAGATACGCAGTATTTT. Amino acids: CASSASSWSGTDTQYF.